This TCR beta chain was identified in a study of spatial heterogeneity in lung cancer. Looking at the study overall: Across the raw uncorrected reads, a unique TCR and UMI combination was observed, on average, more than ten times. Study results and caveats: Ubiquitous, expanded tumor-derived TCRs were more frequently observed in blood at resection than at follow-up.

The library protocol tagged each TCR cDNA with a unique molecular identifier. TCRdb analysed the 5' RACE reads with MiXCR anew, one entry per CDR3 protein. This sample has fewer than 20,000 distinct CDR3 sequences; about a fifth occur once, and the top ten carry under 20%. Time point specified: sample taken at primary tumor resection. The sequenced material consisted of unsorted whole RNA from tumor, nontumor lung or frozen PBMC. The donors, fewer than 95 patients with untreated early-stage non-small cell lung cancer, provided the samples. Concerning this clonotype: Its antigen is as yet unknown.

The source is a female donor with early-stage non-small cell lung cancer. Sequences were derived from PBMCs, sampled at surgery.

CDR3 sequence reads: CSAWGYGGYTF. CDR3 bases: TGCAGCGCTTGGGGATATGGTGGCTACACCTTC. V usage is TRBV29-1 and J usage is TRBJ1-2, with unresolved D. The germline CDR1 and CDR2 sequences are SQVTM and ANQGSEA. V was pared by 7 bases and J by 7 bases, with 13 bases between. This CDR3 comprises 11 residues.